Reported below is one T cell receptor beta chain. The antigen remains undetermined. The sample belongs to a study of shared clonotypes between healthy human individuals. Measured with immunoSEQ multiplex PCR; TCRdb has only the in-frame clones, and not every one. The sample consists of some 700,000 clones, 80% to 95% of them appearing once. In germline, CDR1 is SGDLS, CDR2 YYNGEE. The CDR3 length is 16 residues. V lost 3 bases, J lost 2 bases, and 7 bases stayed unmatched. The study, taken as a whole, reports: All-four-donor shared clonotypes had higher generation probabilities than non-shared clonotypes did. Clonotype sharing across a handful of donors was observed for around 5% of naive CD4 clonotypes.

V gene TRBV9 combines with J gene TRBJ2-3, with 9 bases fitting TRBD2. Sequencing used memory CD8+ T cells from PBMCs. The subset denotes: CD45RO+ cells pooled with CCR7-negative TemRA cells. This sequence was found in a young man in good health. Some clones in this sample may be carry-over from other donors' samples. In DNA form, the CDR3 reads TGTGCCAGCAGCGATAATCTAGCGGGGAACACAGATACGCAGTATTTT. Protein: CASSDNLAGNTDTQYF. Full variable domain (rest looked up from reference TRBV9 and TRBJ2-3): DSGVTQTPKHLITATGQRVTLRCSPRSGDLSVYWYQQSLDQGLQFLIQYYNGEERAKGNILERFSAQQFPDLHSELNLSSLELGDSALYFCASSDNLAGNTDTQYFGPGTRLTVL.